This TCR beta chain was sequenced in a study of T cells in Graves' hyperthyroidism and ophthalmopathy. The CDR3 has 14 amino acids. Losses at the gene ends were 5 bases for V and 3 bases for J; bases not matched to a gene: 4. This clonotype came up many times. Amplified TCR beta CDR3 regions came from RNA transcripts. TCR CDR3 underwent first-round RT-PCR with the HTBI primer set. MiXCR, applied by TCRdb to the multiplex PCR reads, yields one record per CDR3 protein. The table records about half a million distinct CDR3 sequences, around 16% of them present only once. Active moderate-to-severe ophthalmopathy, Clinical Activity Score at least 3, NOSPECS at least 4, under 3 months' duration.

This rearrangement joins TRBV12-3 or TRBV12-4 to TRBJ2-7; 10 bases align to TRBD1. This TCR came from a young woman with Graves' ophthalmopathy. The sequenced sample was blood. The DNA of the CDR3 is TGTGCCAGCAGTAGACAGGGGGCCCTCTACGAGCAGTACTTC. Translation: CASSRQGALYEQYF.